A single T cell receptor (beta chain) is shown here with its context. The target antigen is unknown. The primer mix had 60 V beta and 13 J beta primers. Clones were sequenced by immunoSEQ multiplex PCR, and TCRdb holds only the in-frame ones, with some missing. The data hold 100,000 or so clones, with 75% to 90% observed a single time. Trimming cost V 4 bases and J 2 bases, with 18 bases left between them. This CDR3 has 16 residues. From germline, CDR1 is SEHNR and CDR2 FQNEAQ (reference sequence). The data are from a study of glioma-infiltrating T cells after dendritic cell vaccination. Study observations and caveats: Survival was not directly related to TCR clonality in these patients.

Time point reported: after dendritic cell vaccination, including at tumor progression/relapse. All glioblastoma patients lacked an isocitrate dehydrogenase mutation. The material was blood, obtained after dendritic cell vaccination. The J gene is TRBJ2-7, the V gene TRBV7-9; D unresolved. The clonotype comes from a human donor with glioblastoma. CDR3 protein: CASSSRTIIKPYEQYF. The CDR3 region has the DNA TGTGCCAGCAGCTCTCGAACTATTATTAAACCCTACGAGCAGTACTTC.